A selection of T cell receptor beta chains follows, all from one sample in a study of blood T cells in healthy people across ages. MiXCR, applied by TCRdb to the 5' RACE reads, yields one record per CDR3 protein. The profile shows some 690,000 distinct CDR3 sequences, 20% to 25% of them singletons. The sample taken for sequencing was blood. These receptors were taken from a man in his 70s in good health. CDR3s leave out the opening cysteine and the closing phenylalanine or tryptophan.

12,TRBJ1-1,TRBV5-1,ASSLEGGSTEAF
14,TRBJ2-6,TRBV24-1,ATSETGGAGANVLT
14,TRBJ1-2,TRBV18,ASSPDWTPPNYGYT
12,TRBJ2-5,TRBV25-1,ASSEEGMIETQY
12,TRBJ2-5,TRBV12-3/TRBV12-4,ASSLVPNGETQY
10,TRBJ2-5,TRBV2,ASSVRVETQY
13,TRBJ1-2,TRBV6-5,ASSYSGGVYYGYT
11,TRBJ2-4,TRBV12-5,ASIGQGRDIQY
14,TRBJ1-1,TRBV7-3,ASSPRTGAKITEAF
12,TRBJ2-7,TRBV12-3/TRBV12-4,ASSRGGFNYEQY
12,TRBJ1-4,TRBV7-2,ASSPGASNEKLF
13,TRBJ1-3,TRBV6-5,ASRRDGFSGNTIY
9,TRBJ1-5,TRBV6-1,ASSEELTQH
12,TRBJ2-5,TRBV9,ASSVGDSQETQY
16,TRBJ2-1,TRBV6-2/TRBV6-3,ASSYTPERGRSYNEQF
15,TRBJ2-5,TRBV5-1,ASSYYTGTSYQETQY
15,TRBJ2-1,TRBV7-7,ASSLASWLGVYNEQF
12,TRBJ1-1,TRBV6-6,ASSYSAVNTEAF
13,TRBJ2-3,TRBV20-1,SARDTRLASDTQY
13,TRBJ2-3,TRBV25-1,ASSEGDLEADTQY
15,TRBJ2-3,TRBV6-5,ASSYSRSGVSTDTQY
13,TRBJ2-5,TRBV7-9,ASRPTGIGRETQY
14,TRBJ2-3,TRBV7-2,ASSARSGAGTDTQY
12,TRBJ2-7,TRBV10-3,AISESFRAYEQY
16,TRBJ2-1,TRBV20-1,SASSGLAGLISYNEQF
15,TRBJ2-3,TRBV12-3/TRBV12-4,ASSPSVGVGSTDTQY
9,TRBJ1-1,TRBV29-1,GVGRWTEAF
11,TRBJ1-2,TRBV20-1,SAIVTELYGYT
11,TRBJ1-2,TRBV7-9,ASSLKGDYGYT
12,TRBJ2-3,TRBV3-1,ASSQEQITDTQY
15,TRBJ2-2,TRBV7-8,ASSSTLSPYVTGELF
14,TRBJ1-4,TRBV7-9,ASSFQPRATNEKLF
10,TRBJ2-5,TRBV7-9,ASSFSLDEQY
13,TRBJ2-5,TRBV4-1,ASSPSIGIQETQY
14,TRBJ2-1,TRBV12-3/TRBV12-4,ASSHPGLETYNEQF
13,TRBJ2-1,TRBV14,ASSVLASSYNEQF
14,TRBJ2-5,TRBV20-1,SATRLAGAYQETQY
13,TRBJ1-5,TRBV5-1,ASSLRGDPNQPQH
14,TRBJ2-1,TRBV18,ASSPAPPSSYNEQF
13,TRBJ1-2,TRBV12-5,ASGLDLGGSHGYT
13,TRBJ2-4,TRBV9,ASSVGRRDLSIQY
13,TRBJ2-3,TRBV5-1,ASSLGVTSTDTQY
14,TRBJ1-1,TRBV5-1,ASKIGGRPGNTEAF
12,TRBJ2-1,TRBV20-1,SASRQVLYNEQF
13,TRBJ2-1,TRBV20-1,SARDSGLVIDEQF
12,TRBJ1-2,TRBV20-1,SAGSIGQPQGYT